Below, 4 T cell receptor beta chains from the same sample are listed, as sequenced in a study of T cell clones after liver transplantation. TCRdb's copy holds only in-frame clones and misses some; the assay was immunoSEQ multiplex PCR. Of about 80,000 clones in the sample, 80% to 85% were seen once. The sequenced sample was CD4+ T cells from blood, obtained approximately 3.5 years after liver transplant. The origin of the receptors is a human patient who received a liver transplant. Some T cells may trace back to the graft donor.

CDR3 sequence reads: CASSPGTGERNGYTF. CDR3 DNA sequence: TGTGCCAGCAGTCCAGGGACAGGGGAGAGAAATGGCTACACCTTC. The J gene is TRBJ1-2, the V gene TRBV28; 10 nucleotides line up with TRBD1. The germline V gene encodes CDR1 MDHEN and CDR2 SYDVKM. J gave up 6 bases and V 5 bases, and 9 bases lay outside the gene matches. This CDR3 contains 15 residues.

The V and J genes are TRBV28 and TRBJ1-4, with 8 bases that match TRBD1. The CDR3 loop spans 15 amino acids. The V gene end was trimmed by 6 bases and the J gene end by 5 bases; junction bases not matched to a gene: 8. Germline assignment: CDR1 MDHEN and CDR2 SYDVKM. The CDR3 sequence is CASRARTGINEKLFF. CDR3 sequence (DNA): TGTGCCAGCAGGGCCCGGACAGGGATAAATGAAAAACTGTTTTTT. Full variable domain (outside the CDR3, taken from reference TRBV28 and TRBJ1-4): DVKVTQSSRYLVKRTGEKVFLECVQDMDHENMFWYRQDPGLGLRLIYFSYDVKMKEKGDIPEGYSVSREKKERFSLILESASTNQTSMYLCASRARTGINEKLFFGSGTQLSVL.

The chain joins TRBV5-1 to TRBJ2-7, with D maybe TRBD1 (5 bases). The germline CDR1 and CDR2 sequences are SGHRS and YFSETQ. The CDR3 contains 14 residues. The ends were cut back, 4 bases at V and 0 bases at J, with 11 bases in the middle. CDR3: CASSLLTDSYEQYF. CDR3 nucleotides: TGCGCCAGCAGCCTCCTGACAGACTCCTACGAGCAGTACTTC.

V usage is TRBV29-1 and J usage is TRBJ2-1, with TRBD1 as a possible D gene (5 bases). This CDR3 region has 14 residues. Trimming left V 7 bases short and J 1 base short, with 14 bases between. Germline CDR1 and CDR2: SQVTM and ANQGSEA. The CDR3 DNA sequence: TGCAGCGGGAGCAGGGTGGGATCCTACAATGAGCAGTTCTTC. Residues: CSGSRVGSYNEQFF.